This T cell receptor beta chain was documented in a study of breast tumors, draining lymph nodes, adjacent tissues. This clonotype was seen repeatedly, ten times or more. What it binds is unknown. General study findings and limits: Tumor TCR diversity was below lymph nodes but above nontumor tissue. Tumor and nontumor repertoires were significantly more similar in luminal-like than in basal-like breast cancer.

TCRdb fed the multiplex PCR reads into MiXCR, producing one record per CDR3 protein. The repertoire has 50,000 to 75,000 distinct CDR3 sequences, roughly 57% of them found once; the top ten carry around a fifth. The germline gives CDR1 ENHRY, CDR2 SYGVKD. The V segment lost 3 bases and the J segment 8 bases; nucleotides outside the gene matches: 4. The CDR3 has 15 amino acids. What was sequenced was breast tumor tissue. The chain is built from TRBV10-3 and TRBJ2-1; 13 bases fit TRBD2. This sequence was found in a female donor with breast cancer. Some clones in this sample may be carry-over from other donors' samples. The CDR3, as DNA: TGTGCCATCAGTGATAGTACTAGCGGGGGGGATGAGCAGTTCTTC. Translation: CAISDSTSGGDEQFF.